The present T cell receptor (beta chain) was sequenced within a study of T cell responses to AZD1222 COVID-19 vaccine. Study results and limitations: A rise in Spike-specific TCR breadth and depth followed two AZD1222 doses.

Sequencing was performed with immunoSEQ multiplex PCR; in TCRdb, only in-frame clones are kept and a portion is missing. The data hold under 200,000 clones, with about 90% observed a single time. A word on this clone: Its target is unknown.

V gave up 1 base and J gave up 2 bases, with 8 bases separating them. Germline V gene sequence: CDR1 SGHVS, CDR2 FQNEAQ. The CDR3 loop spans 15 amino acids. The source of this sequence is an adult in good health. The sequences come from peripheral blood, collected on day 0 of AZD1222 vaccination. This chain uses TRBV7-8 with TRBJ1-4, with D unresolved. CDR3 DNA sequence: TGTGCCAGCAGCTTAGTCGAGGTTACTAATGAAAAACTGTTTTTT. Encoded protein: CASSLVEVTNEKLFF.